The T cell receptor (beta chain) described here comes from a study of T and B cells in COVID-19 patients (TCRdb year 2020). General notes on the study: Using TRB and IGH repertoire sequencing of peripheral blood, the study characterized adaptive immunity in COVID-19 patients who had active infection or had recovered. A recovered cohort comprised roughly 19 patients contributing 20 samples, mostly after mild to moderate COVID-19 managed as outpatients. Median age was almost 35 years in the recovered cohort versus 67 years in the active-infection cohort. Of the 20 patients in the active-infection cohort, 12 were critically ill and needed mechanical ventilation or ECMO. Comorbidities linked to unfavorable COVID-19 outcome were present in about 90% of the roughly 20 patients in the active-infection cohort. The repository of TCR and BCR sequences included about 69 time points from about 35 patients, and more than 7 million TCR sequences were analysed. Two patients were included in both the recovered and active cohorts because samples were available from active disease and after recovery. An age-matched reference group of some 40 healthy donors negative for COVID-19 antibodies was used as the comparison for repertoire analyses. Up to about 10 follow-up blood samples were collected per patient, with some samples spanning different disease stages in the same individual.

Trimming accounts for 5 bases at V and 8 bases at J, while the number of junction bases matched to no gene is 6. The CDR3 runs 13 amino acids, cysteine and phenylalanine included. The sequence is cut down to CDR3 DNA, 39 bases in frame from base 1. Taken from the germline V gene (reference sequence), the CDR1 and CDR2 loops are LNHDA and SQIVND. Genomic DNA extracted from blood, in amounts of about 220-500 ng, served as the starting material for amplifying TRB repertoires. TCRdb records Illumina MiSeq as the sequencer. Multiplex PCR with BIOMED2 TRB-A/B primer pools was used to amplify the TRB rearrangements. Illumina-compatible adapters and 7-nucleotide sample barcodes were attached to the amplicons in two consecutive PCRs. Phusion HS II polymerase was used for all library PCRs. The amplicons were purified from gel with the NucleoSpin Gel and PCR Clean-up kit, measured on Qubit, and then pooled at about 3.7 nM. The quality of the amplicon pool was checked on an Agilent 2100 Bioanalyzer prior to Illumina next-generation sequencing. The published analysis was carried out like this. Annotation of TRB rearrangements was performed with MiXCR 3.0.8 using the default MiXCR reference library. Non-productive reads and sequences with fewer than 2 reads were excluded, and each unique CDR3 nucleotide sequence counted as one clone. R 3.5.1 was used to calculate clonality, diversity, richness and V-J gene usage. GLIPH2 was used to cluster TCRs based on CDR3 similarity, and OLGA was used to calculate the generation probabilities. GLIPH2 clusters were kept only if they contained at least four unique TCR clonotypes found in at least three individuals. The public sequencing data were trimmed at Q25 with fastp and processed into clonotypes with MiXCR by TCRdb, which kept only in-frame beta chains. Every entry covers one CDR3 protein and lists the most common genes and DNA from its rows. The V and J calls were determined by TCRdb, not by the authors. The sample table holds some 11,000 distinct CDR3 sequences, of which around 31% were seen once. Roughly an eighth of the sample lies in the top ten.

Of note for this clonotype: Which antigen it targets is not known. Within one base of it there is no much larger clone, and no base qualities were kept.

General findings and caveats noted by the study authors: TRB repertoires were found to be highly clonal in active COVID-19, whereas diversity and richness at recovery were found to rise above healthy donor levels. Specific T cell subsets (CD4+/Treg/CD8+) and sorted SARS-CoV-2-responsive or tetramer+ T cells had not yet been sequenced, and the corresponding sequencing experiments were ongoing. Few blood samples were available from mildly ill patients while symptoms were present or from severe cases at early time points. The cohort was considered too small to assess HLA contributions to COVID-19 susceptibility or severity. Patients with COVID-19 were reported to show strongly skewed TRBV/TRBJ gene usage. A total of 2,331 exclusive TCR clusters, including 30 to 40 low-pGen clusters, were found in the recovered cohort. The reported TCR clusters were stated to require prospective validation before clinical use.

This TCR was recovered from a human donor with active COVID-19. The V and J segments used are TRBV19 and TRBJ2-3; a stretch of 8 junction bases matches TRBD2. Input material: blood. CDR3 sequence: CASSPGGGGTQYF. The nucleotides are TGTGCCAGTAGTCCCGGGGGGGGGGGTACGCAGTATTTT.